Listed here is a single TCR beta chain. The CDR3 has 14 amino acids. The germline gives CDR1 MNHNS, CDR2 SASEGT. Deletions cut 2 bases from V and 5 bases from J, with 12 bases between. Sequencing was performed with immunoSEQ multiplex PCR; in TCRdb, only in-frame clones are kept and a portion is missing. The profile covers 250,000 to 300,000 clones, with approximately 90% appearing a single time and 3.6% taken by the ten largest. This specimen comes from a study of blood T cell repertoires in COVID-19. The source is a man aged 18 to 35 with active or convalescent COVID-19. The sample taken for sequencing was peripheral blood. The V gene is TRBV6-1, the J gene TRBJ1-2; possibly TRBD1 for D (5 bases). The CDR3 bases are TGTGCCAGCAGTGAAATCGCAGGGCGTTATGGCTACACCTTC. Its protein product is CASSEIAGRYGYTF.